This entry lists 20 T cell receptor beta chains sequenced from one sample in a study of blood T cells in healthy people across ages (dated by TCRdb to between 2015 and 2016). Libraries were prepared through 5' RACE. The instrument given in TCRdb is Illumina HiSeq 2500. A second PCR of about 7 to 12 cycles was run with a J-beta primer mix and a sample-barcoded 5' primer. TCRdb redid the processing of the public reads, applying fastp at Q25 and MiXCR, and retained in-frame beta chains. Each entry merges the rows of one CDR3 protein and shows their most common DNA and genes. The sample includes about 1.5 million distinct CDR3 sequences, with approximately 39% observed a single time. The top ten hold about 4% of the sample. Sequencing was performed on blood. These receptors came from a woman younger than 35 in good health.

CDR3 bases: TGTGCCATCAGTGATTCGAACCTGGGCAGGGGTCCCTATGGCTACACCTTC. It encodes CAISDSNLGRGPYGYTF. The genes are TRBV10-3 and TRBJ1-2; TRBD1 is a possible D gene (6 bases). Germline V lookup: CDR1 ENHRY, CDR2 SYGVKD. CDR3 length: 17 residues. V was shortened by 3 bases and J by 4 bases, with 21 bases between the two germline ends.

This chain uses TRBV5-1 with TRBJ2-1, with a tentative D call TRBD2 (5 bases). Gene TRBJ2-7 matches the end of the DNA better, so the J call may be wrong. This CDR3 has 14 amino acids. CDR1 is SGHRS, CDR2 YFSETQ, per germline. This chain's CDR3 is CASSKTEAAYEQYF. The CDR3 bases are TGCGCCAGCAGCAAAACAGAAGCGGCCTACGAGCAGTACTTC.

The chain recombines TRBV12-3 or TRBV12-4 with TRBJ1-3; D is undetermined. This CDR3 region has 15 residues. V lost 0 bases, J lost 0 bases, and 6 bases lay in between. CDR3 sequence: CASSLAKGSGNTIYF. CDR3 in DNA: TGTGCCAGCAGTTTAGCGAAGGGCTCTGGAAACACCATATATTTT.

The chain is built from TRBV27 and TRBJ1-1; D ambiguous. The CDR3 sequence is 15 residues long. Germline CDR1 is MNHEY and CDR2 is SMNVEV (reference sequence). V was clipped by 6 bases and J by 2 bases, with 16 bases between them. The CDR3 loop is CASRLSRSHNTEAFF. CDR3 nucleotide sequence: TGTGCCAGCAGACTGAGCCGGTCACATAACACTGAAGCTTTCTTT.

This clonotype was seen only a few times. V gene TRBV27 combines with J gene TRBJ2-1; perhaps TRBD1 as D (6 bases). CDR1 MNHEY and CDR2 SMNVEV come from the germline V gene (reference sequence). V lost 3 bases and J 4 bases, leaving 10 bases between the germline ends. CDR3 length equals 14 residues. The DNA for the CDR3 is TGTGCCAGCAGTTTTTGGCAGGGGTACAATGAGCAGTTCTTC. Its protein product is CASSFWQGYNEQFF.

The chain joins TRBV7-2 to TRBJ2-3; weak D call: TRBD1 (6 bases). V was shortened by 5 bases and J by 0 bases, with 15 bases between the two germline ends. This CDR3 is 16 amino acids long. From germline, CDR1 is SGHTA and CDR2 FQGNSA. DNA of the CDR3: TGTGCCAGCAGCCTGCTCGACAGGCTTAGCACAGATACGCAGTATTTT. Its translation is CASSLLDRLSTDTQYF.

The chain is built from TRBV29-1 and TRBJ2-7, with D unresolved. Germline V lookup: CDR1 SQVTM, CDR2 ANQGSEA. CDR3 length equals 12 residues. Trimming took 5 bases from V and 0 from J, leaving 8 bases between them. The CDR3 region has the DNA TGCAGCGTTCTAGACGTCTCCTACGAGCAGTACTTC. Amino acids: CSVLDVSYEQYF.

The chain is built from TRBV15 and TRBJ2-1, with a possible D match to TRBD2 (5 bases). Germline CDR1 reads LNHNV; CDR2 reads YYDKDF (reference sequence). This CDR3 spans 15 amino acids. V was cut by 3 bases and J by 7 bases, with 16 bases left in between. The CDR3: CATSREARPENEQFF. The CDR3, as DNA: TGTGCCACCAGCAGGGAGGCAAGACCTGAAAATGAGCAGTTCTTC.

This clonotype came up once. The CDR3 coding sequence is TGTGCCAGCAGCCAAAAGGGCCCCTTCGCTGAAGCTTTCTTT. Its protein product is CASSQKGPFAEAFF. V gene TRBV3-1 combines with J gene TRBJ1-1; D not certain. Germline lookup yields CDR1 LGHDT and CDR2 YNNKEL (reference sequence). V was pared by 2 bases and J by 6 bases, with 13 bases between. The CDR3 is 14 residues long.

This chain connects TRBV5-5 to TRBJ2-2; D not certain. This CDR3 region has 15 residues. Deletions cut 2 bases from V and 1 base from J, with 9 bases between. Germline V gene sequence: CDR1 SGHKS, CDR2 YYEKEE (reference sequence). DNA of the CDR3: TGTGCCAGCAGCTTAACATGGGGGAACACCGGGGAGCTGTTTTTT. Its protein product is CASSLTWGNTGELFF.

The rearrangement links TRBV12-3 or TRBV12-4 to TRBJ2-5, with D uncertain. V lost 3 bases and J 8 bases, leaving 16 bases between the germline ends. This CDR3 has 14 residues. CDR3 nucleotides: TGTGCCAGCAGTTTTGTAACGTCCCGGGCAACCCAGTACTTC. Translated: CASSFVTSRATQYF.

The chain's CDR3 is CASSQDPGGWQPQHF. In DNA, the CDR3 is TGCGCCAGCAGCCAAGACCCAGGGGGCTGGCAGCCCCAGCATTTT. This chain uses TRBV4-1 with TRBJ1-5, with 8 bases lining up with TRBD1. This CDR3 is built from 15 residues. V dropped 0 bases and J dropped 7; count of bases not matched to a gene: 5. Germline lookup yields CDR1 MGHRA and CDR2 YSYEKL.

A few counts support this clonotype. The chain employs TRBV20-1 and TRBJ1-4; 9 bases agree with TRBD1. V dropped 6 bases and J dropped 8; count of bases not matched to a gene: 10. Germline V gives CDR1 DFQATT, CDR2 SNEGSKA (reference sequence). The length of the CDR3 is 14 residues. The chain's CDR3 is CSATTGTGGEKLFF. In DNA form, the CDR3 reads TGCAGTGCGACGACGGGTACAGGGGGCGAAAAACTGTTTTTT.

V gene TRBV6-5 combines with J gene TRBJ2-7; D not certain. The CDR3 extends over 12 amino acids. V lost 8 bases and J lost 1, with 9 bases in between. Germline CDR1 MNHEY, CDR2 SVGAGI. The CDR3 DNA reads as TGTGCCAGCCGCAGGTTTTCCTACGAGCAGTACTTC. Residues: CASRRFSYEQYF.

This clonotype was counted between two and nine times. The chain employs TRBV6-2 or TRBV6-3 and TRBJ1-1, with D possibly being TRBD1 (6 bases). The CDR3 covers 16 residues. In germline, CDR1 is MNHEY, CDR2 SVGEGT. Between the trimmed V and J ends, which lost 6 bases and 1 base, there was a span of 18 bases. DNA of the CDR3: TGTGCCAGCAGGGAAAGCATCGGGACACAGAACACTGAAGCTTTCTTT. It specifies CASRESIGTQNTEAFF.

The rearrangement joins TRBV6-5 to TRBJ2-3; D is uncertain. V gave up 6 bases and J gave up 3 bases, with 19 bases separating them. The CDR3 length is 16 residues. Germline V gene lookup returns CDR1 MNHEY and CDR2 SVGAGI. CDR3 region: CASRRMSAAMTDTQYF. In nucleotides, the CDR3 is TGTGCCAGCAGGCGAATGTCGGCTGCTATGACAGATACGCAGTATTTT.

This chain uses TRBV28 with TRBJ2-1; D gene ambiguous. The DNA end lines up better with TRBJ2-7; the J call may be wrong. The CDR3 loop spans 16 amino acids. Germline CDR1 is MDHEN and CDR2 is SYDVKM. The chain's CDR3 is CASSVVRTSSYNEQYF. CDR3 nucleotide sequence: TGTGCCAGCAGTGTGGTGCGGACCAGCTCCTACAATGAGCAGTACTTC.

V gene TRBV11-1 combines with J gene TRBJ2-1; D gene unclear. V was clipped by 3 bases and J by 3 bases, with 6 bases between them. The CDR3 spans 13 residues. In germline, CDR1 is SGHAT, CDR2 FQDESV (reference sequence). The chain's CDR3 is CASSFLVYNEQFF. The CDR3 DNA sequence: TGTGCCAGCAGCTTTCTGGTCTACAATGAGCAGTTCTTC. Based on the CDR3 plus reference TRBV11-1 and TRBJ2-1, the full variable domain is EAEVAQSPRYKITEKSQAVAFWCDPISGHATLYWYRQILGQGPELLVQFQDESVVDDSQLPKDRFSAERLKGVDSTLKIQPAELGDSAMYLCASSFLVYNEQFFGPGTRLTVL.

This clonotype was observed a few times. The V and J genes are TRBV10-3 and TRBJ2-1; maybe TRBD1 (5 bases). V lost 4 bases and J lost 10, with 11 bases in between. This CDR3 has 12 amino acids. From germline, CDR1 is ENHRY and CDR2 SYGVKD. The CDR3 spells CAISVQGWEQFF. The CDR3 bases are TGTGCCATCAGTGTTCAGGGATGGGAGCAGTTCTTC.

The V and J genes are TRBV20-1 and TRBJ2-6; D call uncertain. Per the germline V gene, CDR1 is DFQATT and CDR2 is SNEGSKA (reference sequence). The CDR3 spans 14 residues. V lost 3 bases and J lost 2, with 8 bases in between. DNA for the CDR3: TGCAGTGCTAGGGCTCAACCTGGGGCCAACGTCCTGACTTTC. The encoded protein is CSARAQPGANVLTF.